This T cell receptor (beta chain) appears in the sequencing data of a study of metastatic and nonmetastatic thyroid tumors. Study-level results: It was reported that TCR beta diversity was significantly higher in malignant thyroid tumors than benign nodules, in blood and tumor.

On this clone: No antigen is known for it.

TCRdb used MiXCR to call clones anew from the PCR reads. This table holds approximately 41,000 clones, 28% found once. Treatment of any kind had been given to no patient before thyroid surgery. The germline gives CDR1 MDHEN, CDR2 SYDVKM. V lost 6 bases to trimming and J lost 1 base, with 22 bases between them. The CDR3 runs to 18 residues. The sequence derives from a male donor with papillary thyroid cancer or a benign thyroid nodule (not recorded which). Some clones in this sample may be carry-over from other donors' samples. The sequencing input was blood. The chain joins TRBV28 to TRBJ1-5, with D possibly matching TRBD1 (5 bases). The CDR3 nucleotides read TGTGCCAGCAGACCATTTGGCCGGGGCGGAAACAGCAATCAGCCCCAGCATTTT. It encodes CASRPFGRGGNSNQPQHF.